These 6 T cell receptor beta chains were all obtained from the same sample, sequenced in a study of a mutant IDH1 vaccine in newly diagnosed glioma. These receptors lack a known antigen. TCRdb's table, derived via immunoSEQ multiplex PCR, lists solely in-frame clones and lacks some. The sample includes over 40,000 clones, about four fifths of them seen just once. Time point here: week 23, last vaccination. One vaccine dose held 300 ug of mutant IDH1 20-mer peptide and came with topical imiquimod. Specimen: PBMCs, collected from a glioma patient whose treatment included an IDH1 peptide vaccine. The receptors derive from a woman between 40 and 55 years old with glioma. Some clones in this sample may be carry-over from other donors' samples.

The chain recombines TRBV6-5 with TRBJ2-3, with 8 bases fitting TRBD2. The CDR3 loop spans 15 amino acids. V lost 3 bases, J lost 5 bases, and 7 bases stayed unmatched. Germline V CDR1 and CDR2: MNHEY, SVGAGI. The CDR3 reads CASSYTAGGGDTQYF. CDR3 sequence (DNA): TGTGCCAGCAGTTATACGGCGGGAGGAGGAGATACGCAGTATTTT.

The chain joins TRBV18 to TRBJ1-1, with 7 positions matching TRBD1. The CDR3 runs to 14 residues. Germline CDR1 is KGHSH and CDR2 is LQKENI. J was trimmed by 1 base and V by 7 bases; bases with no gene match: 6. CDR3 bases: TGTGCCAGCTTTCGGACAGGAGGGAACACTGAAGCTTTCTTT. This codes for CASFRTGGNTEAFF.

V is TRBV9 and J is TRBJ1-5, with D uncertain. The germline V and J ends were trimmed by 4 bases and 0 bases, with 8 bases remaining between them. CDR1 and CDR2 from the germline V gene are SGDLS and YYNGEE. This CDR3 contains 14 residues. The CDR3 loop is CASSQWASNQPQHF. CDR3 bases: TGTGCCAGCAGCCAGTGGGCTAGCAATCAGCCCCAGCATTTT.

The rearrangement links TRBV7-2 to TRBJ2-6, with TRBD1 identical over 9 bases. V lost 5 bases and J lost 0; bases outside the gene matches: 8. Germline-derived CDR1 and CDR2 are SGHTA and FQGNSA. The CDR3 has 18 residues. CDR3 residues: CASSLQGATLSGANVLTF. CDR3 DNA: TGTGCCAGCAGCCTACAGGGGGCAACTCTCTCTGGGGCCAACGTCCTGACTTTC.

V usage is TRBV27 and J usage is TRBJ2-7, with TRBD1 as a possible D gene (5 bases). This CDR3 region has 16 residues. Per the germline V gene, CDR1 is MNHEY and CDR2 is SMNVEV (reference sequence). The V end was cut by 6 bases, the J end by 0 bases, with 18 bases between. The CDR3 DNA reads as TGTGCCAGCAGCCCTGATGGGGCCACGAGCTCCTACGAGCAGTACTTC. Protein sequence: CASSPDGATSSYEQYF.

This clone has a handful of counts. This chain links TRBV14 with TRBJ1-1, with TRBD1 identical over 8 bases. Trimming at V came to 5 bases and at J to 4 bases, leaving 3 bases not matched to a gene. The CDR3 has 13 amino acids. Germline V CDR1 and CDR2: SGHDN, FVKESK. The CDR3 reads CASSDTGGTEAFF. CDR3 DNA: TGTGCCAGCAGCGACACAGGGGGCACTGAAGCTTTCTTT.